This paragraph covers one TCR beta chain sequence. This specimen comes from a study of blood T cell repertoires in COVID-19. About the study: Acute-phase and convalescent COVID-19 samples originated in the United States, Italy and Spain. PBMCs, B-cell-depleted T cells, or T cells provided the cDNA or gDNA that made up the material.

Recovered status in Cohort 3 required two negative PCRs, clearance, or symptom resolution. V dropped 1 base and J dropped 1; count of bases not matched to a gene: 1. Germline V gene lookup returns CDR1 SQVTM and CDR2 ANQGSEA. The CDR3 is 14 amino acids. The authors' processing: Cell counts per sample came from amplifying reference gene primers. Clones were sequenced by immunoSEQ multiplex PCR, and TCRdb holds only the in-frame ones, with some missing. That table supplies the V and J calls and clone size; D and trimming were determined from the DNA. In the table there are more than 450,000 clones, roughly 87% of which are singletons.

Material: PBMCs or T cells enriched from blood (not recorded which). The chain uses TRBV29-1 and TRBJ1-2, with TRBD1 identical over 9 bases. The source of this sequence is a woman aged 18 to 35 who had recovered from COVID-19. The CDR3, as DNA: TGCAGCGTTGAAGGGACAGGGGATAACTATGGCTACACCTTC. This translates into CSVEGTGDNYGYTF.